These T cell receptor beta chains were read from a single sample in a study of control samples from healthy donors and cancer patients. TCRdb's copy holds only in-frame clones and misses some; the assay was immunoSEQ multiplex PCR. The data contain around 110,000 clones, approximately 92% of them singletons. Sequenced material: PBMCs. These receptors were obtained from a woman between 50 and 59 years old with colorectal cancer. The CDR3 runs from the conserved cysteine through the conserved F or W. Fields, in order: D gene, clone size, V gene, J gene, CDR3 DNA, CDR3 protein. The D gene is left open where the match is weak. Size is omitted from some rows. Given values are once, few, many or a class for expanded clones.

d_gene: -
abundance: -
v_gene: TRBV19
j_gene: TRBJ1-2
CDR3nt: TGTGCCAGTAGTCCAGCAACAGGGTTTTCCAGTGGCTACACCTTC
CDR3aa: CASSPATGFSSGYTF

d_gene: -
abundance: -
v_gene: TRBV18
j_gene: TRBJ1-2
CDR3nt: TGTGCCAGCTCACCAGACAGTTCGTATGGCTACACCTTC
CDR3aa: CASSPDSSYGYTF

d_gene: -
abundance: -
v_gene: TRBV19
j_gene: TRBJ1-4
CDR3nt: TGTGCCAGTAGCCCTGACAGACCAACTAATGAAAAACTGTTTTTT
CDR3aa: CASSPDRPTNEKLFF

d_gene: -
abundance: -
v_gene: TRBV19
j_gene: TRBJ1-2
CDR3nt: TGTGCCAGTAGTTTAAGACTGTTAGCTAACTATGGCTACACCTTC
CDR3aa: CASSLRLLANYGYTF

d_gene: -
abundance: -
v_gene: TRBV10-3
j_gene: TRBJ2-1
CDR3nt: TGTGCCATCAGTTCGGGTCGAAATTCCTACAATGAGCAGTTCTTC
CDR3aa: CAISSGRNSYNEQFF

d_gene: -
abundance: -
v_gene: TRBV3-1/TRBV3-2
j_gene: TRBJ1-2
CDR3nt: TGTGCCAGCAGCACTAATCTTATGCGGGGGGTCTATGGCTACACCTTC
CDR3aa: CASSTNLMRGVYGYTF

d_gene: -
abundance: once
v_gene: TRBV27
j_gene: TRBJ1-5
CDR3nt: TGTGCCAGCAGTTTCGGAGGCACCTCGGTGCCCCAGCATTTT
CDR3aa: CASSFGGTSVPQHF

d_gene: TRBD1
abundance: -
v_gene: TRBV29-1
j_gene: TRBJ1-2
CDR3nt: TGCAGCGTTGAAGTCGGACAGGGGTTATATGGCTACACCTTC
CDR3aa: CSVEVGQGLYGYTF

d_gene: TRBD1
abundance: -
v_gene: TRBV7-2
j_gene: TRBJ2-7
CDR3nt: TGTGCCAGCAGCTTGGACAGGGGAAGCTACGAGCAGTACTTC
CDR3aa: CASSLDRGSYEQYF

d_gene: -
abundance: -
v_gene: TRBV5-1
j_gene: TRBJ1-2
CDR3nt: TGCGCCAGCAGCTATGACACAGCTGGCTACACCTTC
CDR3aa: CASSYDTAGYTF

d_gene: TRBD1
abundance: -
v_gene: TRBV28
j_gene: TRBJ1-5
CDR3nt: TGTGCCAGCAACCCGGGACAGGCTCATAGGGGGCCCCAGCATTTT
CDR3aa: CASNPGQAHRGPQHF

d_gene: TRBD1
abundance: -
v_gene: TRBV18
j_gene: TRBJ1-6
CDR3nt: TGTGCCAGCTCACCACAGGGGGCGCCGAATTCACCCCTCCACTTT
CDR3aa: CASSPQGAPNSPLHF

d_gene: TRBD1
abundance: -
v_gene: TRBV19
j_gene: TRBJ1-1
CDR3nt: TGTGCCAGTAGTCCCCGCGGGACAGGGGCTTTCTTT
CDR3aa: CASSPRGTGAFF

d_gene: TRBD2
abundance: -
v_gene: TRBV10-1
j_gene: TRBJ2-3
CDR3nt: TGCGCCAGCAGTGAGTCTGGCGGGGGGGCCGCAGATACGCAGTATTTT
CDR3aa: CASSESGGGAADTQYF

d_gene: TRBD1
abundance: -
v_gene: TRBV18
j_gene: TRBJ1-1
CDR3nt: TGTGCCAGCTCACCGAGGACAGGATCGAACACTGAAGCTTTCTTT
CDR3aa: CASSPRTGSNTEAFF

d_gene: TRBD2
abundance: -
v_gene: TRBV6-5
j_gene: TRBJ2-5
CDR3nt: TGTGCCAGCACCTCAATGGTAGCGGGGGGGGAGACCCAGTACTTC
CDR3aa: CASTSMVAGGETQYF

d_gene: -
abundance: once
v_gene: TRBV2
j_gene: TRBJ2-7
CDR3nt: TGTGCCAGCAGTGAAGCGCGGGGAGCCCTCTACGAGCAGTACTTC
CDR3aa: CASSEARGALYEQYF

d_gene: -
abundance: -
v_gene: TRBV28
j_gene: TRBJ1-2
CDR3nt: TGTGCCACCCTCTGGGGGCAGTTCGGCGGCTACACCTTC
CDR3aa: CATLWGQFGGYTF

d_gene: TRBD2
abundance: -
v_gene: TRBV13
j_gene: TRBJ2-1
CDR3nt: TGTGCCAGCAGCTACGCAGCGGGGGCAGACAATGAGCAGTTCTTC
CDR3aa: CASSYAAGADNEQFF

d_gene: TRBD1
abundance: once
v_gene: TRBV30
j_gene: TRBJ2-7
CDR3nt: TGTGCCTGGGGACAGGGGTTTCAGTACTTC
CDR3aa: CAWGQGFQYF

d_gene: -
abundance: -
v_gene: TRBV27
j_gene: TRBJ1-2
CDR3nt: TGTGCCAGCAGTTATACCGGTCGCCCCCTTTATGGCTACACCTTC
CDR3aa: CASSYTGRPLYGYTF

d_gene: -
abundance: -
v_gene: TRBV30
j_gene: TRBJ1-2
CDR3nt: TGTGCCTGGAGTGTAGCTCCGTGGGTGGATGGCTACACCTTC
CDR3aa: CAWSVAPWVDGYTF

d_gene: TRBD1
abundance: -
v_gene: TRBV30
j_gene: TRBJ1-1
CDR3nt: TGTGCCTGGAGTGAAGGGACAGGGACTGAAGCTTTCTTT
CDR3aa: CAWSEGTGTEAFF

d_gene: TRBD2
abundance: -
v_gene: TRBV5-4
j_gene: TRBJ2-5
CDR3nt: TGTGCCAGCAGCTTGGGGCCCAGCGGGGGGGGTCAAGAGACCCAGTACTTC
CDR3aa: CASSLGPSGGGQETQYF

d_gene: TRBD1
abundance: -
v_gene: TRBV14
j_gene: TRBJ2-1
CDR3nt: TGTGCCAGCAGGGGACAGGGGTGGAATGAGCAGTTCTTC
CDR3aa: CASRGQGWNEQFF

d_gene: TRBD1
abundance: -
v_gene: TRBV30
j_gene: TRBJ1-3
CDR3nt: TGTGCCTGGAGTGTAAGTCGCGGGACAGGCCACACGGGCTCTGGAAACACCATATATTTT
CDR3aa: CAWSVSRGTGHTGSGNTIYF

d_gene: -
abundance: -
v_gene: TRBV11-2
j_gene: TRBJ2-3
CDR3nt: TGTGCCAGCAGCTTAGGCGGCGGGGCAGATACGCAGTATTTT
CDR3aa: CASSLGGGADTQYF

d_gene: -
abundance: -
v_gene: TRBV5-1
j_gene: TRBJ2-1
CDR3nt: TGCGCCAGCAGCTTGGGGGGGGCCTGGCGAGACAATGAGCAGTTCTTC
CDR3aa: CASSLGGAWRDNEQFF

d_gene: TRBD1
abundance: -
v_gene: TRBV6-4
j_gene: TRBJ1-1
CDR3nt: TGTGCCAGAGGTGGACAGGGGGTAATGAACACTGAAGCTTTCTTT
CDR3aa: CARGGQGVMNTEAFF

d_gene: -
abundance: -
v_gene: TRBV30
j_gene: TRBJ2-7
CDR3nt: TGTGCCTGGAGTAGTCCGGGGCCACCCTACGAGCAGTACTTC
CDR3aa: CAWSSPGPPYEQYF

d_gene: TRBD2
abundance: -
v_gene: TRBV4-2
j_gene: TRBJ2-2
CDR3nt: TGTGCCAGCAGCCAAGATAGCGGACTAGACACCGGGGAGCTGTTTTTT
CDR3aa: CASSQDSGLDTGELFF

d_gene: -
abundance: few
v_gene: TRBV3-1/TRBV3-2
j_gene: TRBJ1-2
CDR3nt: TGTGCCAGCAGCCCTGTAGTTCGACTTAACTATGGCTACACCTTC
CDR3aa: CASSPVVRLNYGYTF

d_gene: -
abundance: -
v_gene: TRBV27
j_gene: TRBJ2-1
CDR3nt: TGTGCCAGCAAGGGATGGGGTATCGATGAGCAGTTCTTC
CDR3aa: CASKGWGIDEQFF

d_gene: TRBD1
abundance: once
v_gene: TRBV6-1
j_gene: TRBJ1-1
CDR3nt: TGTGCCAGCAGTGGAGGACAGGGGGCGGTCGTCACTGAAGCTTTCTTT
CDR3aa: CASSGGQGAVVTEAFF

d_gene: -
abundance: once
v_gene: TRBV28
j_gene: TRBJ1-4
CDR3nt: TGTGCCAGCACGCAAACCGAGTACCTCGACAGGACCAATAATGAAAAACTGTTTTTT
CDR3aa: CASTQTEYLDRTNNEKLFF

d_gene: -
abundance: -
v_gene: TRBV7-8
j_gene: TRBJ2-2
CDR3nt: TGTGCCAGCAGCTTAGAACTGGGGACCAGGAACACCGGGGAGCTGTTTTTT
CDR3aa: CASSLELGTRNTGELFF

d_gene: -
abundance: -
v_gene: TRBV13
j_gene: TRBJ1-4
CDR3nt: TGTGCCAGCAGCTTAAGGCGGGAAAAACTGTTTTTT
CDR3aa: CASSLRREKLFF

d_gene: -
abundance: -
v_gene: TRBV11-2
j_gene: TRBJ2-7
CDR3nt: TGTGCCAGCAGCTTCTACGACCGGGACGGGACCTACGAGCAGTACTTC
CDR3aa: CASSFYDRDGTYEQYF

d_gene: TRBD1
abundance: -
v_gene: TRBV7-9
j_gene: TRBJ1-2
CDR3nt: TGTGCCAGCAGCTTAATCCAAACAGGGGATGGCTACACCTTC
CDR3aa: CASSLIQTGDGYTF

d_gene: -
abundance: -
v_gene: TRBV6-5
j_gene: TRBJ1-1
CDR3nt: TGTGCCAGCAGTTACGACAGGAACACTGAAGCTTTCTTT
CDR3aa: CASSYDRNTEAFF